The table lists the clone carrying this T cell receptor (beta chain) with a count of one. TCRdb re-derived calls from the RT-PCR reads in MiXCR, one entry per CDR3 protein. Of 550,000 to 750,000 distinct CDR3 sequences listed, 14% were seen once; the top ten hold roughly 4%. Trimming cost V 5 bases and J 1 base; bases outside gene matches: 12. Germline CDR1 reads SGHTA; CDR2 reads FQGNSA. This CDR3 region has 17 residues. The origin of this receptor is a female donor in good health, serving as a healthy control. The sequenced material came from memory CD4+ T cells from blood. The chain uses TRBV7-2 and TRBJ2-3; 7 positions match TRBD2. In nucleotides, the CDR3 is TGTGCCAGCAGCGGCCCCGGAGCGGGAACGGGCACAGATACGCAGTATTTT. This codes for CASSGPGAGTGTDTQYF.